This section outlines one T cell receptor beta chain sequence together with its context. This was the immunoSEQ v3.0 assay at survey level. Profiling relied on immunoSEQ multiplex PCR, and the TCRdb table lists in-frame clones only, not all of them. Counted here are under 45,000 clones, 85% occurring once; the ten biggest clones make up approximately 5%. HIV-positive participants all received treatment in the United States. The source of the sample is a study of long-term antiretroviral therapy in people with HIV. The CDR3 runs 15 residues. The germline V gene has CDR1 SGHTA and CDR2 FQGTGA. After removal of 1 base from V and 6 bases from J, the junction contained 5 bases not matched to a gene.

The origin of this receptor is a woman aged 25 to 45 with HIV. This specimen was unsorted PBMCs, taken approximately 2.9 years before starting antiretroviral therapy. V usage is TRBV7-3 and J usage is TRBJ2-2, with 7 bases fitting TRBD2. The CDR3 DNA reads TGTGCCAGCAGCTTAAAGCGGGGCAGTGCCGGGGAGCTGTTTTTT. This codes for CASSLKRGSAGELFF.